The 25 T cell receptor beta chains given below trace back to one sample, sequenced in a study of T cell repertoires in cytomegalovirus infection. No antigen is known for these receptors. One entry per CDR3 protein results from TCRdb running MiXCR on the reads. The data contain about half a million distinct CDR3 sequences, 30% to 35% of them seen just once; the ten biggest clones take up roughly 17%. Sequenced here: cultured PBMCs, sampled from culture after CMV antigen stimulation. The source of these receptors is a human donor in good health (CMV status not recorded). Some clones in this sample may be carry-over from other donors' samples.

This chain connects TRBV29-1 to TRBJ1-2; D not certain. CDR1 and CDR2 (germline): SQVTM, ANQGSEA. This CDR3 region has 12 residues. V lost 3 bases, J lost 4 bases, and 9 bases lay in between. The CDR3 here is CSVEGVSYGYTF. As DNA, the CDR3 is TGCAGCGTTGAGGGAGTGAGCTATGGCTACACCTTC.

Only a few counts were recorded for this clonotype. The chain links TRBV7-2 to TRBJ1-4; D is possibly TRBD1 (5 bases). CDR3 length: 14 amino acids. Between the trimmed V and J ends, which lost 5 bases and 4 bases, there was a span of 11 bases. Per the germline V gene, CDR1 is SGHTA and CDR2 is FQGNSA. CDR3 in DNA: TGTGCCAGCAGCCCCGGGACCTTTAATGAAAAACTGTTTTTT. Translation: CASSPGTFNEKLFF.

This clonotype has a handful of counts. The gene calls are TRBV6-2 or TRBV6-3 and TRBJ1-5; TRBD1 matches at 7 bases. The CDR3 runs 12 residues. Germline CDR1 reads MNHEY; CDR2 reads SVGEGT. The trim removed 8 bases at V and 9 bases at J, leaving 7 bases unmatched. In nucleotides, the CDR3 is TGTGCCAGCTCAACAGGGGCTGGGCCCCAGCATTTT. This encodes CASSTGAGPQHF.

This clonotype occurred a few times. The V call is TRBV7-9, the J call TRBJ2-5, with 8 nucleotides matching TRBD2. CDR3 size: 14 residues. Germline lookup yields CDR1 SEHNR and CDR2 FQNEAQ (reference sequence). J gave up 4 bases and V 8 bases, and 9 bases lay outside the gene matches. Here the CDR3 reads CASAGLAWGETQYF. CDR3 bases: TGTGCCAGCGCAGGACTAGCTTGGGGAGAGACCCAGTACTTC.

The chain uses TRBV27 and TRBJ1-2, with TRBD1 identical over 7 bases. The CDR3 is made up of 15 amino acids. Germline values: CDR1 MNHEY, CDR2 SMNVEV (reference sequence). V gave up 5 bases and J gave up 0 bases; unmatched junction bases: 6. The CDR3 reads CASSPNRGPNYGYTF. In DNA, the CDR3 is TGTGCCAGCAGTCCCAACAGGGGACCTAACTATGGCTACACCTTC.

The sample holds a few counts of this clonotype. The J gene is TRBJ1-2, the V gene TRBV4-2, with no clear D. CDR1 and CDR2 from the germline V gene are LGHNA and YNFKEQ. This CDR3 region has 14 residues. V was shortened by 1 base and J by 4 bases, with 10 bases between the two germline ends. The CDR3 region is CASSQARQLYGYTF. CDR3 DNA: TGTGCCAGCAGCCAAGCCCGGCAGCTCTATGGCTACACCTTC.

V and J are TRBV11-3 and TRBJ2-3; no clear D gene. This CDR3 has 13 amino acids. Germline-derived CDR1 and CDR2 are SGHNT and YENEEA. The germline V and J ends were trimmed by 7 bases and 0 bases, with 8 bases remaining between them. The CDR3: CASKVPSTDTQYF. The CDR3 DNA follows: TGTGCCAGCAAAGTCCCCAGCACAGATACGCAGTATTTT. Together with reference TRBV11-3 and TRBJ2-3, the CDR3 gives the full variable domain: EAGVVQSPRYKIIEKKQPVAFWCNPISGHNTLYWYLQNLGQGPELLIRYENEEAVDDSQLPKDRFSAERLKGVDSTLKIQPAELGDSAVYLCASKVPSTDTQYFGPGTRLTVL.

This clonotype was observed a few times. CDR3: CSVLGAGSSTDTQYF. The CDR3 region has the DNA TGCAGCGTTCTCGGGGCGGGAAGTAGCACAGATACGCAGTATTTT. The rearrangement uses TRBV29-1 and TRBJ2-3; tentative D call: TRBD2 (6 bases). V was pared by 5 bases and J by 0 bases, with 15 bases between. The CDR3 is made up of 15 amino acids. The V gene's germline CDR1 is SQVTM and CDR2 ANQGSEA.

This clonotype was detected only once. This chain joins TRBV20-1 and TRBJ2-5; D ambiguous. The ends were cut back, 7 bases at V and 2 bases at J, with 14 bases in the middle. Germline-derived CDR1 and CDR2 are DFQATT and SNEGSKA (reference sequence). This CDR3 comprises 13 residues. The DNA for the CDR3 is TGCAGTGGGCAAGGCGGTTTACAAGAGACCCAGTACTTC. It specifies CSGQGGLQETQYF.

This clonotype was found many times. The CDR3 loop reads CASSLAPGSDTQYF. The CDR3 DNA reads TGTGCCAGCAGCTTAGCTCCAGGGTCAGATACGCAGTATTTT. The chain has TRBV7-8 and TRBJ2-3, with D maybe TRBD1 (5 bases). Germline V gene data show CDR1 as SGHVS and CDR2 as FQNEAQ. CDR3 length equals 14 residues. Trimming took 0 bases from V and 4 from J, leaving 8 bases between them.

This clonotype was picked up a small number of times. The chain uses TRBV6-2 or TRBV6-3 and TRBJ2-1; D is possibly TRBD1 (6 bases). This CDR3 comprises 14 residues. Germline V lookup: CDR1 MNHEY, CDR2 SVGEGT. With 0 bases removed from V and 9 bases from J, the gap between germline ends came to 12 bases. The DNA of the CDR3 is TGTGCCAGCAGTTACTCCCCTTTAGGGGGTGAGCAGTTCTTC. Translation: CASSYSPLGGEQFF.

The chain combines TRBV7-2 with TRBJ2-7; perhaps TRBD1 as D (6 bases). This CDR3 has 14 residues. Germline CDR1 and CDR2: SGHTA and FQGNSA. Trimming took 0 bases from V and 2 from J, leaving 8 bases between them. CDR3 amino acids: CASSLARGPYEQYF. Written as DNA, the CDR3 is TGTGCCAGCAGCTTAGCCAGGGGCCCCTACGAGCAGTACTTC.

In its sample, this clonotype was seen many times. This chain connects TRBV7-2 to TRBJ2-5; D is tentatively TRBD1 or TRBD2 (5 bases each). Germline assignment: CDR1 SGHTA and CDR2 FQGNSA. The CDR3 has 19 amino acids. V lost 1 base to trimming and J lost 3 bases, with 24 bases between them. DNA for the CDR3: TGTGCCAGCAGCTTAGAGGGGCACCGGTTAGGACGGGGAGAAGAGACCCAGTACTTC. Translation: CASSLEGHRLGRGEETQYF.

This clonotype was seen just once. This chain connects TRBV11-1 to TRBJ1-2; D is unclear. This CDR3 is built from 14 residues. Trimming pared 6 bases from V and 6 bases from J, leaving 17 bases between. The V gene's germline CDR1 is SGHAT and CDR2 FQDESV (reference sequence). The CDR3 DNA reads TGTGCCAGCAGACGAGACCTCCAAGGAGATGGCTACACCTTC. Protein: CASRRDLQGDGYTF.

In nucleotides, the CDR3 is TGTGCCAGCAACCAGGGGACAGCCGGAAGCGGGGAGCTGTTTTTT. This gives the protein CASNQGTAGSGELFF. V and J are TRBV7-9 and TRBJ2-2, with TRBD1 identical over 7 bases. Losses at the gene ends were 7 bases for V and 7 bases for J; bases not matched to a gene: 12. The CDR3 loop spans 15 amino acids. Germline V gene sequence: CDR1 SEHNR, CDR2 FQNEAQ (reference sequence).

CDR3: CASSQATNYEQYF. Written as DNA, the CDR3 is TGCGCCAGCAGCCAAGCCACTAACTACGAGCAGTACTTC. The chain is built from TRBV4-3 and TRBJ2-7; D ambiguous. V lost 1 base, J lost 3 bases, and 7 bases lay in between. The length of the CDR3 is 13 residues. CDR1 LGHNA and CDR2 YSLEER come from the germline V gene.

In nucleotides, the CDR3 is TGTGCCAGCACCCCGCGGTCCTTCCACGAGCAGTACTTC. Translation gives CASTPRSFHEQYF. The chain joins TRBV7-2 to TRBJ2-7; D not certain. V was cut by 7 bases and J by 5 bases, with 15 bases left in between. CDR3 size: 13 residues. Germline V gene data show CDR1 as SGHTA and CDR2 as FQGNSA.

The chain carries TRBV24-1 and TRBJ2-1, with 14 nucleotides matching TRBD2. Looked up from germline, CDR1 is KGHDR and CDR2 is SFDVKD. V trimming: 4 bases; J trimming: 8 bases; junction bases outside the gene matches: 3. The CDR3 is 15 amino acids. The CDR3 loop is CATSEATSGRDEQFF. The CDR3 nucleotides are TGTGCCACCAGTGAAGCGACTAGCGGGAGGGATGAGCAGTTCTTC.

The V gene is TRBV7-9, the J gene TRBJ1-6; the match to TRBD1 covers 7 bases. Germline V CDR1 and CDR2: SEHNR, FQNEAQ (reference sequence). With V trimmed by 3 bases and J by 6 bases, 5 bases remained unmatched. There are 15 residues in the CDR3. CDR3 region: CASSLAQGSNSPLHF. CDR3 DNA: TGTGCCAGCAGCTTGGCACAGGGGAGTAATTCACCCCTCCACTTT.

This chain uses TRBV2 with TRBJ2-1; tentatively, D is TRBD2 (6 bases). Germline CDR1 reads SNHLY; CDR2 reads FYNNEI. The CDR3 contains 15 residues. Trimming pared 4 bases from V and 3 bases from J, leaving 13 bases between. CDR3 nucleotide sequence: TGTGCCAGCAGTGGGGACTTCCCTGACTACAATGAGCAGTTCTTC. It codes for CASSGDFPDYNEQFF.

This rearrangement joins TRBV19 to TRBJ2-7; tentatively, D is TRBD2 (6 bases). Germline-derived CDR1 and CDR2 are LNHDA and SQIVND (reference sequence). Trimming shortened V by 3 bases and J by 0 bases, and 9 bases separated the two germline ends. This CDR3 has 14 residues. The CDR3 spells CASSIRGISYEQYF. The CDR3 DNA reads as TGTGCCAGTAGTATTCGGGGGATCTCCTACGAGCAGTACTTC.

This chain connects TRBV18 to TRBJ2-4; D gene unclear. Germline CDR1 reads KGHSH; CDR2 reads LQKENI. This CDR3 spans 15 amino acids. Trimming cost V 5 bases and J 5 bases, with 16 bases left between them. This chain's CDR3 is CASSADLLWENIQYF. CDR3 nucleotides: TGTGCCAGCTCAGCGGACCTGCTCTGGGAAAACATTCAGTACTTC. The full variable domain, with the rest looked up from reference TRBV18 and TRBJ2-4, is NAGVMQNPRHLVRRRGQEARLRCSPMKGHSHVYWYRQLPEEGLKFMVYLQKENIIDESGMPKERFSAEFPKEGPSILRIQQVVRGDSAAYFCASSADLLWENIQYFGAGTRLSVL.

The DNA for the CDR3 is TGTGCCAGCAGCCGGGCCTATGGCTACACCTTC. This translates into CASSRAYGYTF. The genes are TRBV6-2 or TRBV6-3 and TRBJ1-2; D is ambiguous. CDR1 is MNHEY and CDR2 is SVGEGT in the germline V gene. There are 11 residues in the CDR3. Trimming stripped 6 bases from V and 4 bases from J, with 6 bases between.

The chain has TRBV30 and TRBJ2-5, with D unresolved. CDR3 length: 10 amino acids. The germline V gene has CDR1 GTSNPN and CDR2 SVGIG (reference sequence). Trimming took off 5 bases at V and 3 bases at J, with 4 bases between the two ends. The chain's CDR3 is CAWEEETQYF. CDR3 bases: TGTGCCTGGGAGGAAGAGACCCAGTACTTC. Full variable domain (rest looked up from reference TRBV30 and TRBJ2-5): SQTIHQWPATLVQPVGSPLSLECTVEGTSNPNLYWYRQAAGRGLQLLFYSVGIGQISSEVPQNLSASRPQDRQFILSSKKLLLSDSGFYLCAWEEETQYFGPGTRLLVL.

Concerning this clonotype: Germline and junction disagree at one end, which may indicate a read error. The CDR3 spells CASSLDGGMGLF. The CDR3 nucleotides read TGTGCCAGCAGCTTAGACGGCGGGATGGGGCTCTTC. The genes are TRBV7-3 and TRBJ2-1, with a weak D call TRBD2 (6 bases). The CDR3 runs to 12 residues. The V gene's germline CDR1 is SGHTA and CDR2 FQGTGA.